These 29 T cell receptor beta chains originate from one sample sequenced in a study of blood T cell repertoires in COVID-19 (dated by TCRdb to 2020 to 2021). The library came from the immunoSEQ multiplex PCR assay. Sourced from immuneACCESS, this table was stored by TCRdb with only in-frame sequences that have V and J called. A share of the clones is absent; for the studies checked, an unresolved V gene accounts for under half, and the remainder has no known explanation. Present in this sample are about 210,000 clones, roughly 82% of which were seen just once. The ten largest clones add up to about 8% of the sample. Sequencing used peripheral blood. Receptor source: a woman aged 55 to 70 with COVID-19, enrolled during active disease.

The rearrangement links TRBV7-3 to TRBJ1-2; tentatively, D is TRBD1 (5 bases). The CDR3 is made up of 14 amino acids. The ends were cut back, 2 bases at V and 4 bases at J, with 11 bases in the middle. The V gene's germline CDR1 is SGHTA and CDR2 FQGTGA. In nucleotides, the CDR3 is TGTGCCAGCAGCTTAGGTCTCGGGGGCTATGGCTACACCTTC. It is translated as CASSLGLGGYGYTF. Filled out from reference TRBV7-3 and TRBJ1-2, the complete variable domain reads GAGVSQTPSNKVTEKGKYVELRCDPISGHTALYWYRQSLGQGPEFLIYFQGTGAADDSGLPNDRFFAVRPEGSVSTLKIQRTERGDSAVYLCASSLGLGGYGYTFGSGTRLTVV.

CDR3 nucleotide sequence: TGTGCCAGCAGCCTACAGGGGATTAATTCACCCCTCCACTTT. Its protein is CASSLQGINSPLHF. The chain joins TRBV3-1 (or the pseudogene TRBV3-2) to TRBJ1-6; 7 bases align to TRBD1. Germline V gives CDR1 LGHDT, CDR2 YNNKEL (reference sequence). J was trimmed by 6 bases and V by 4 bases; bases with no gene match: 3. The CDR3 sequence is 14 residues long.

The chain couples TRBV10-2 to TRBJ1-4; the match to TRBD1 covers 7 bases. The CDR3 has 14 amino acids. Germline CDR1 and CDR2: WSHSY and SAAADI. V was pared by 9 bases and J by 7 bases, with 11 bases of the junction left unmatched. CDR3 in amino acids: CASGKQRQGEKLFF. CDR3 DNA sequence: TGCGCCAGTGGCAAGCAGCGACAGGGTGAAAAACTGTTTTTT.

The table lists this clone with a few counts. CDR3 DNA sequence: TGTGCCAGCAGTGTAGGGAGGCGGGAAGATACGCAGTATTTT. Translating gives CASSVGRREDTQYF. This sequence joins TRBV5-6 and TRBJ2-3; the D gene is possibly TRBD2 (6 bases). Trimming stripped 5 bases from V and 5 bases from J, with 15 bases between. Germline V gives CDR1 SGHDT, CDR2 YYEEEE. CDR3 size: 14 residues.

This clone was seen just once. The rearrangement uses TRBV11-2 and TRBJ2-1; D gene uncertain. The CDR3 contains 16 residues. Trimming removed 1 base from V and 6 bases from J, with 16 bases in between. Germline V lookup: CDR1 SGHAT, CDR2 FQNNGV. The DNA of the CDR3 is TGTGCCAGCAGCTTAGGGAGCCCCCGCTTCGGCAATGAGCAGTTCTTC. Residues: CASSLGSPRFGNEQFF.

To note about this clone: One end of the junction fails to match germline, which may point to a read error. The genes are TRBV7-7 and TRBJ2-2; 8 bases match TRBD1. CDR1 is SSHAT, CDR2 FNYEAQ, per germline (reference sequence). This CDR3 spans 16 amino acids. The CDR3 bases are TGTGCTAGCAGCTTAGCCGGGACAGGGAACACCGGGGAGCTGTTTTTT. Its protein is CASSLAGTGNTGELFF.

V and J are TRBV7-6 and TRBJ2-7, with TRBD2 as a possible D gene (6 bases). The V gene lost 4 bases and the J gene lost 3 bases, with 7 bases spanning the gap. The CDR3 is 12 residues long. Germline CDR1 reads SGHVS; CDR2 reads FNYEAQ. The CDR3 protein is CASSSEGYEQYF. The CDR3 nucleotides are TGTGCCAGCAGCTCGGAGGGCTACGAGCAGTACTTC. Full variable domain (remainder filled in from reference TRBV7-6 and TRBJ2-7): GAGVSQSPRYKVTKRGQDVALRCDPISGHVSLYWYRQALGQGPEFLTYFNYEAQQDKSGLPNDRFSAERPEGSISTLTIQRTEQRDSAMYRCASSSEGYEQYFGPGTRLTVT.

Many counts were recorded for this clone. This CDR3 is CASSSYRGKNTGELFF. The CDR3 bases are TGTGCCAGCAGCTCGTACAGGGGAAAGAACACCGGGGAGCTGTTTTTT. The V call is TRBV11-2, the J call TRBJ2-2; 7 bases match TRBD1. Trimming removed 4 bases from V and 1 base from J; junction bases left unmatched: 6. The CDR3 covers 16 residues. The V gene's germline CDR1 is SGHAT and CDR2 FQNNGV. Complete variable domain (other parts from reference TRBV11-2 and TRBJ2-2): EAGVAQSPRYKIIEKRQSVAFWCNPISGHATLYWYQQILGQGPKLLIQFQNNGVVDDSQLPKDRFSAERLKGVDSTLKIQPAKLEDSAVYLCASSSYRGKNTGELFFGEGSRLTVL.

This clone appeared once. The chain links TRBV28 to TRBJ1-4; 9 bases agree with TRBD1. Germline lookup yields CDR1 MDHEN and CDR2 SYDVKM. This CDR3 comprises 13 residues. With V trimmed by 4 bases and J by 8 bases, 2 bases remained unmatched. The CDR3 spells CASSSTGGEKLFF. The CDR3 DNA reads TGTGCCAGCAGTTCCACAGGGGGCGAAAAACTGTTTTTT.

The V gene is TRBV19, the J gene TRBJ2-5, with 8 bases identical to TRBD2. The CDR3 loop spans 16 amino acids. V dropped 5 bases and J dropped 5; count of bases not matched to a gene: 13. Germline loops: CDR1 LNHDA, CDR2 SQIVND (reference sequence). The CDR3 sequence: CASSFDPRTSSETQYF. DNA of the CDR3: TGTGCCAGTAGTTTCGACCCACGGACTAGCTCGGAGACCCAGTACTTC.

The genes are TRBV6-6 and TRBJ1-2, with a possible D match to TRBD1 (6 bases). V lost 6 bases to trimming and J lost 8 bases, with 16 bases between them. The CDR3 length is 13 residues. Germline values: CDR1 MNHNY, CDR2 SVGAGI (reference sequence). The CDR3 loop reads CASSDVQGNGYTF. The CDR3 DNA sequence: TGTGCCAGCAGCGATGTACAGGGCAACGGCTACACCTTC.

The chain recombines TRBV28 with TRBJ1-5; D is unresolved. The ends were cut back, 5 bases at V and 4 bases at J, with 6 bases in the middle. This CDR3 comprises 12 residues. The germline CDR1 and CDR2 sequences are MDHEN and SYDVKM. The CDR3 sequence is CASSQVNQPQHF. Written as DNA, the CDR3 is TGTGCCAGCAGTCAGGTGAATCAGCCCCAGCATTTT.

The chain carries TRBV7-2 and TRBJ2-5, with 14 bases fitting TRBD2. In germline, CDR1 is SGHTA, CDR2 FQGNSA. CDR3 length equals 16 residues. V shed 5 bases and J 5 bases; nucleotides not matched to a gene: 7. The CDR3 bases are TGTGCCAGCAGCCTCCTGGGACTAGCGGGAGTGGAGACCCAGTACTTC. Residues: CASSLLGLAGVETQYF.

CDR3 in amino acids: CASSLGVGGVTMIGQFF. For the CDR3, the DNA is TGTGCCAGCAGTTTAGGAGTCGGCGGGGTTACAATGATCGGGCAGTTCTTC. The gene calls are TRBV27 and TRBJ2-1; D perhaps matches TRBD2 (6 bases). The ends were cut back, 2 bases at V and 12 bases at J, with 26 bases in the middle. The V gene's germline CDR1 is MNHEY and CDR2 SMNVEV (reference sequence). CDR3 length: 17 amino acids.

J is TRBJ2-5 and V is TRBV15, with D possibly being TRBD2 (5 bases). The ends were cut back, 5 bases at V and 5 bases at J, with 18 bases in the middle. Germline CDR1 reads LNHNV; CDR2 reads YYDKDF (reference sequence). This CDR3 spans 15 amino acids. CDR3 in amino acids: CATSVYRGLKETQYF. The CDR3 DNA reads TGTGCCACCAGCGTTTATCGGGGTCTAAAGGAGACCCAGTACTTC.

The V gene is TRBV2, the J gene TRBJ2-7; 9 bases line up with TRBD1. Germline V CDR1 and CDR2: SNHLY, FYNNEI. With 3 bases clipped from V and 0 bases from J, the junction kept 9 bases outside the gene matches. The CDR3 covers 17 residues. The CDR3 nucleotides read TGTGCCAGCAGTGACATTTTGTGGACAGGGGACTCCTACGAGCAGTACTTC. Translation gives CASSDILWTGDSYEQYF.

A few counts support this clone. The chain joins TRBV18 to TRBJ1-5, with unresolved D. V shed 5 bases and J shed 2 bases, with 10 bases lying between them. The CDR3 has 14 amino acids. Germline CDR1 reads KGHSH; CDR2 reads LQKENI. The CDR3 DNA reads as TGTGCCAGCTCATCATCGGAGGGCAATCAGCCCCAGCATTTT. The encoded protein is CASSSSEGNQPQHF.

The chain links TRBV5-1 to TRBJ1-5; tentatively, D is TRBD1 (5 bases). This CDR3 is built from 14 residues. Looked up from germline, CDR1 is SGHRS and CDR2 is YFSETQ. Trimming took 4 bases from V and 3 from J, leaving 11 bases between them. In DNA form, the CDR3 reads TGCGCCAGCAGCCTGACAGTGACCAATCAGCCCCAGCATTTT. It translates to CASSLTVTNQPQHF.

This chain connects TRBV7-6 to TRBJ2-3; maybe TRBD2 (5 bases). V was trimmed by 2 bases and J by 1 base, leaving 16 bases between them. The CDR3 runs to 17 residues. Germline assignment: CDR1 SGHVS and CDR2 FNYEAQ. CDR3 region: CASSLRAAQRGTDTQYF. The CDR3 bases are TGTGCCAGCAGCTTAAGGGCTGCGCAGAGGGGCACAGATACGCAGTATTTT.

The chain employs TRBV5-5 and TRBJ2-7; 9 nucleotides match TRBD2. The germline V gene has CDR1 SGHKS and CDR2 YYEKEE (reference sequence). The CDR3 runs to 14 residues. The trim removed 1 base at V and 4 bases at J, leaving 3 bases unmatched. CDR3 in DNA: TGTGCCAGCAGCTTGACACTAGCGGGTTACGAGCAGTACTTC. It codes for CASSLTLAGYEQYF.

The chain combines TRBV3-1 (or the pseudogene TRBV3-2) with TRBJ2-2; 7 nucleotides agree with TRBD2. The CDR3 is 17 residues long. Per germline, CDR1 LGHDT and CDR2 YNNKEL (reference sequence). Unmatched junction bases numbered 13, after V lost 4 bases and J lost 5 bases. The CDR3 reads CASSLSGFGEGTGELFF. The DNA of the CDR3 is TGTGCCAGCAGCCTTTCTGGTTTCGGGGAGGGGACCGGGGAGCTGTTTTTT.

The genes are TRBV10-3 and TRBJ2-5; TRBD2 matches 9 bases. J was trimmed by 3 bases and V by 0 bases; bases with no gene match: 5. Germline V gives CDR1 ENHRY, CDR2 SYGVKD. The CDR3 loop spans 16 amino acids. CDR3 sequence reads: CAISESGGLAKETQYF. The CDR3 DNA sequence: TGTGCCATCAGTGAGTCAGGCGGACTAGCGAAAGAGACCCAGTACTTC.

This chain uses TRBV28 with TRBJ2-3, with D unclear. The CDR3 spans 14 residues. V was cut by 5 bases and J by 4 bases, with 13 bases left in between. CDR1 MDHEN and CDR2 SYDVKM come from the germline V gene. The CDR3 DNA is TGTGCCAGCAGTCCCGGAGATATCCCAGATACGCAGTATTTT. This encodes CASSPGDIPDTQYF.

Comment on this clone: The sample holds other DNA sequences that translate to the same CDR3. The CDR3 DNA reads as TGTGCCAGCAGCCTGTCGGACAGGGTATACGTCGGGGAGCTGTTTTTT. Amino acid sequence: CASSLSDRVYVGELFF. This chain uses TRBV5-8 with TRBJ2-2; 8 bases are shared with TRBD1. The CDR3 loop spans 16 amino acids. Germline CDR1 SGHTS, CDR2 YDEGEE. V lost 4 bases, J lost 7 bases, and 12 bases stayed unmatched.

The V gene is TRBV7-9, the J gene TRBJ1-4, with 7 positions matching TRBD1. Trimming cost V 5 bases and J 3 bases; bases outside gene matches: 6. The CDR3 is 15 residues long. CDR1 and CDR2 from the germline V gene are SEHNR and FQNEAQ (reference sequence). The CDR3, as DNA: TGTGCCAGCAGCGATAACAGGGGTGCTAATGAAAAACTGTTTTTT. Protein: CASSDNRGANEKLFF.

The chain uses TRBV27 and TRBJ1-5; D is ambiguous. In germline, CDR1 is MNHEY, CDR2 SMNVEV (reference sequence). CDR3 size: 13 residues. Deletions cut 2 bases from V and 11 bases from J, with 13 bases between. In DNA form, the CDR3 reads TGTGCCAGCAGTTTAACGGGAGGTGGGACCCAGCATTTT. Translation gives CASSLTGGGTQHF.

The chain links TRBV5-1 to TRBJ2-5; 14 bases agree with TRBD2. The germline V gene encodes CDR1 SGHRS and CDR2 YFSETQ. Germline trimming cut 4 bases from V and 4 bases from J; bases unmatched to any gene: 6. The CDR3 runs to 16 residues. CDR3 in DNA: TGCGCCAGCAGCCTCCGACTAGCGGGAGGGCGAGAGACCCAGTACTTC. The encoded protein is CASSLRLAGGRETQYF. The entire variable domain, with the rest obtained from reference TRBV5-1 and TRBJ2-5, is as follows: KAGVTQTPRYLIKTRGQQVTLSCSPISGHRSVSWYQQTPGQGLQFLFEYFSETQRNKGNFPGRFSGRQFSNSRSEMNVSTLELGDSALYLCASSLRLAGGRETQYFGPGTRLLVL.

V is TRBV18 and J is TRBJ1-2; 9 bases agree with TRBD1. From germline, CDR1 is KGHSH and CDR2 LQKENI. This CDR3 has 16 amino acids. Trimming at V came to 6 bases and at J to 2 bases, leaving 10 bases not matched to a gene. CDR3 amino acids: CASSPRDREANYGYTF. CDR3 DNA: TGTGCCAGCTCTCCCCGGGACAGGGAGGCAAACTATGGCTACACCTTC.

The genes are TRBV29-1 and TRBJ2-5, with 10 positions matching TRBD2. V lost 4 bases to trimming and J lost 4 bases; unmatched junction nucleotides: 3. CDR1 and CDR2 from the germline V gene are SQVTM and ANQGSEA. This CDR3 has 13 amino acids. In nucleotides, the CDR3 is TGCAGCGTTGCTAGCGGGAGCGGAGAGACCCAGTACTTC. It is translated as CSVASGSGETQYF. Full variable domain (remainder filled in from reference TRBV29-1 and TRBJ2-5): SAVISQKPSRDICQRGTSLTIQCQVDSQVTMMFWYRQQPGQSLTLIATANQGSEATYESGFVIDKFPISRPNLTFSTLTVSNMSPEDSSIYLCSVASGSGETQYFGPGTRLLVL.